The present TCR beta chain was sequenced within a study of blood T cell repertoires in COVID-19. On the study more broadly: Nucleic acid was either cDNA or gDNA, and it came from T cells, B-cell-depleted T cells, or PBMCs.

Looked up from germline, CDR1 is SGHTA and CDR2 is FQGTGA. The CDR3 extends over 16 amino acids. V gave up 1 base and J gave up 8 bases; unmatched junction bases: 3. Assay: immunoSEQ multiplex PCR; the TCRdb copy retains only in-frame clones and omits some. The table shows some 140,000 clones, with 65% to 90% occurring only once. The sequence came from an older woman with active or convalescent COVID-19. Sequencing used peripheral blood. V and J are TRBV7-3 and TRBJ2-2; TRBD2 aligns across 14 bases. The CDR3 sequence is CASSLIGLAGGGELFF. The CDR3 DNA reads TGTGCCAGCAGCTTAATAGGACTAGCGGGAGGAGGGGAGCTGTTTTTT. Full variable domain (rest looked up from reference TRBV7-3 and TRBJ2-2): GAGVSQTPSNKVTEKGKYVELRCDPISGHTALYWYRQSLGQGPEFLIYFQGTGAADDSGLPNDRFFAVRPEGSVSTLKIQRTERGDSAVYLCASSLIGLAGGGELFFGEGSRLTVL.